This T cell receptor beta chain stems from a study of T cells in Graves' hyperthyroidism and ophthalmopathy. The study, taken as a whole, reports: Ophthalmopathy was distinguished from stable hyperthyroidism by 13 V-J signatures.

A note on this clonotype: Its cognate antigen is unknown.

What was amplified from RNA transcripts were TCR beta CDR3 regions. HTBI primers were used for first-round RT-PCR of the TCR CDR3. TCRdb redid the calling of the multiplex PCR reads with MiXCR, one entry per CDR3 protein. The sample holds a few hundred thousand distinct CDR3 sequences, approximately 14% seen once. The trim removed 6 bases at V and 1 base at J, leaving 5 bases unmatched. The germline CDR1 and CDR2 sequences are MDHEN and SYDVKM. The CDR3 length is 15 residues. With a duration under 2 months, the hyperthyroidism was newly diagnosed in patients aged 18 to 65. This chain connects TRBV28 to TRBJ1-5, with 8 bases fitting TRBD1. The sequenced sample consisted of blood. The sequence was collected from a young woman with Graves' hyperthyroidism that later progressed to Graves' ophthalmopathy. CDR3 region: CASRSDRESNQPQHF. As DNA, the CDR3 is TGTGCCAGCAGGTCGGACAGGGAAAGCAATCAGCCCCAGCATTTT.